Below are 21 T cell receptor beta chains sequenced from a single sample in a study of read filtering for tumor transcriptome and immune sequencing. The library was built from about 400 ng RNA with molecular barcoded adaptors for alpha/delta and beta/gamma chains. TCRdb re-called the reads with MiXCR, one entry per CDR3 protein. The profile covers some 43,000 distinct CDR3 sequences, with around an eighth appearing a single time and around 30% taken by the ten largest. Sequenced material: a population of CD138-negative cells sorted from bone marrow. These receptors all stem from a donor aged 40 or older with multiple myeloma.

This clonotype was seen repeatedly, ten times or more. J is TRBJ2-7 and V is TRBV5-5; weak D call: TRBD1 (5 bases). The CDR3 has 13 residues. Germline V CDR1 and CDR2: SGHKS, YYEKEE (reference sequence). Trimming left V 0 bases short and J 6 bases short, with 10 bases between. The CDR3 DNA reads as TGTGCCAGCAGCTTGGAGGGGCCCGGCGAGCAGTACTTC. Its protein product is CASSLEGPGEQYF.

In this sample, this clonotype turned up many times. The rearrangement links TRBV5-1 to TRBJ2-7; D is unclear. Trimming removed 4 bases at V and 0 bases at J, with 14 bases between. Germline lookup yields CDR1 SGHRS and CDR2 YFSETQ. The CDR3 spans 15 residues. The CDR3, as DNA: TGCGCCAGCAGCCCAACCCCCTCAGACTCCTACGAGCAGTACTTC. Translated: CASSPTPSDSYEQYF.

This clonotype occurred many times. The chain combines TRBV6-4 with TRBJ2-1; TRBD1 is a possible D gene (6 bases). V was trimmed by 3 bases and J by 4 bases, leaving 13 bases between them. The CDR3 sequence is 15 residues long. CDR1 and CDR2 (germline): MRHNA, SNTAGT. DNA for the CDR3: TGTGCCAGCAGTGAGAGGGGGACACCTTACAATGAGCAGTTCTTC. Translation gives CASSERGTPYNEQFF.

This clonotype was observed at least ten times. The V gene is TRBV29-1, the J gene TRBJ1-2; D is uncertain. CDR1 is SQVTM and CDR2 is ANQGSEA in the germline V gene. CDR3 length: 13 residues. Between the trimmed V and J ends, which lost 6 bases and 3 bases, there was a span of 14 bases. CDR3 DNA: TGCAGCGTCGTGTCCGAGACCCACTATGGCTACACCTTC. Encoded protein: CSVVSETHYGYTF.

In this sample, this clonotype turned up many times. The V gene is TRBV4-3, the J gene TRBJ2-1; TRBD1 matches 7 bases. V shed 1 base and J 15 bases; nucleotides not matched to a gene: 9. This CDR3 has 13 amino acids. Germline CDR1 is LGHNA and CDR2 is YSLEER. The DNA for the CDR3 is TGCGCCAGCAGCCAAGGGGAAACAGGGGTCCGGTTCTTC. This translates into CASSQGETGVRFF.

This clonotype was seen ten or more times. The CDR3 bases are TGTGCCAGCAGCTTACAGTACAATCAGCCCCAGCATTTT. Translated, it gives CASSLQYNQPQHF. The V gene is TRBV5-6, the J gene TRBJ1-5; D unresolved. This CDR3 comprises 13 residues. Per the germline V gene, CDR1 is SGHDT and CDR2 is YYEEEE. Trimming shortened V by 2 bases and J by 3 bases, and 6 bases separated the two germline ends.

This clonotype was seen many times. CDR3 amino acids: CASSDRGPKETQYF. The CDR3 region has the DNA TGTGCCAGCAGTGACAGGGGGCCTAAGGAGACCCAGTACTTC. The chain links TRBV2 to TRBJ2-5, with 8 bases identical to TRBD1. CDR3 size: 14 residues. Germline loops: CDR1 SNHLY, CDR2 FYNNEI. Trimming at V came to 3 bases and at J to 5 bases, leaving 5 bases not matched to a gene.

In regard to this clonotype: One end of the junction is discordant with germline, which a read error may explain. In DNA, the CDR3 is TGTGCCAGCTCTCGGGACCAGGGTAGAAGTCAGCCCCAGCGTTTC. This translates into CASSRDQGRSQPQRF. The chain has TRBV28 and TRBJ1-5; D may be TRBD1 (5 bases). Per the germline V gene, CDR1 is MDHEN and CDR2 is SYDVKM. The CDR3 runs to 15 residues.

This clonotype was seen ten or more times. The chain couples TRBV6-5 to TRBJ2-3; D is unresolved. V lost 3 bases and J lost 1, with 5 bases in between. CDR3 length: 13 amino acids. The germline V gene encodes CDR1 MNHEY and CDR2 SVGAGI. CDR3 DNA: TGTGCCAGCAGTTATCAGGGCACAGATACGCAGTATTTT. Its translation is CASSYQGTDTQYF.

About this clonotype: No conserved phenylalanine or tryptophan ends this CDR3, so it is likely a read error. J is TRBJ2-3 and V is TRBV5-1; a weak D match, TRBD1 (6 bases). The DNA matches TRBJ1-5 better at its end, which makes the J call doubtful. Germline lookup yields CDR1 SGHRS and CDR2 YFSETQ. The length of the CDR3 is 15 residues. CDR3 amino acids: CASSARTDFADTQHS. CDR3 DNA sequence: TGCGCCAGCAGCGCCCGGACAGATTTTGCAGATACGCAGCATTCT.

The DNA of the CDR3 is TGTGCCAGCAGGGTAGCGGAGAAGAACACCGGGGAGCTGTTTTTT. Amino acid sequence: CASRVAEKNTGELFF. V is TRBV2 and J is TRBJ2-2, with D possibly TRBD2 on 6 matching bases. The CDR3 contains 15 residues. The germline V gene has CDR1 SNHLY and CDR2 FYNNEI. The V end lost 6 bases, the J end lost 1 base, and 12 bases lay between the germline ends.

This clonotype was detected many times. The V call is TRBV12-3 or TRBV12-4, the J call TRBJ2-1; D not resolved. The germline V and J ends were trimmed by 6 bases and 10 bases, with 31 bases remaining between them. The CDR3 totals 18 residues. DNA for the CDR3: TGTGCCAGCAGCCCGCCCGGCCCGCTGTTTCTCAAACTACAGGAGCAGTTCTTC. Translation gives CASSPPGPLFLKLQEQFF.

A note on this clonotype: Compared with germline, one end of the junction differs, possibly owing to a read error. The V and J genes are TRBV7-2 and TRBJ2-1; TRBD2 matches at 10 bases. The V gene's germline CDR1 is SGHTA and CDR2 FQGNSA. This CDR3 has 16 amino acids. The CDR3 DNA sequence: TGTGCTAGCAGCCTCCCCTTAGCGGGAGGCCTCAATGAGCGGTTCTTC. It specifies CASSLPLAGGLNERFF. The full variable domain, rest sourced from reference TRBV7-2 and TRBJ2-1, is GAGVSQSPSNKVTEKGKDVELRCDPISGHTALYWYRQSLGQGLEFLIYFQGNSAPDKSGLPSDRFSAERTGGSVSTLTIQRTQQEDSAVYLCASSLPLAGGLNERFFGPGTRLTVL.

The sample holds many counts of this clonotype. The CDR3 sequence: CSARDPRAETQYF. The DNA of the CDR3 is TGCAGTGCTAGAGATCCCCGGGCGGAGACCCAGTACTTC. This chain uses TRBV20-1 with TRBJ2-5; no clear D. The CDR3 consists of 13 residues. V lost 0 bases and J lost 5, with 10 bases in between. Germline CDR1 DFQATT, CDR2 SNEGSKA (reference sequence).

This clonotype appeared many times. The genes are TRBV20-1 and TRBJ2-2, with D hard to call. The V end was cut by 0 bases, the J end by 4 bases, with 6 bases between. Germline CDR1 DFQATT, CDR2 SNEGSKA (reference sequence). The CDR3 has 13 residues. The CDR3 region is CSARDAVTGELFF. The CDR3 DNA sequence: TGCAGTGCTAGAGACGCGGTCACCGGGGAGCTGTTTTTT.

This clonotype appeared many times. The V gene is TRBV7-2, the J gene TRBJ2-2; 9 nucleotides match TRBD1. The CDR3 spans 16 residues. Germline V gene sequence: CDR1 SGHTA, CDR2 FQGNSA. Trimming at V came to 3 bases and at J to 1 base, leaving 3 bases not matched to a gene. The CDR3 sequence is CASSLRTGVNTGELFF. The CDR3 DNA follows: TGTGCCAGCAGCTTGAGGACAGGGGTGAACACCGGGGAGCTGTTTTTT.

This clonotype was found a few times. A much larger clone lies a single base off, so this may be a read error. The rearrangement uses TRBV20-1 and TRBJ2-4, with D possibly TRBD1 on 5 matching bases. Germline V lookup: CDR1 DFQATT, CDR2 SNEGSKA (reference sequence). The length of the CDR3 is 13 residues. The CDR3 coding sequence is TGCCAAGGGGCGCAACCAGCCAAAAACATTCAGTACTTC. The encoded protein is CQGAQPAKNIQYF.

Notes on this clonotype: A much larger clone differs from this one at a single base, so this may be a read error. The rearrangement links TRBV21-1 to TRBJ2-6; the table's D gene call, TRBD1, was not cross checked with the DNA. TRBV21-1 is noted as a pseudogene. The CDR3 contains 18 residues. CDR3 sequence: CASSKEGQEDSGANVLSF. CDR3 sequence (DNA): TGTGCCAGCAGCAAAGAAGGACAGGAAGACTCTGGGGCCAACGTCCTGTCTTTC.

Ten or more counts support this clonotype. J is TRBJ2-2 and V is TRBV6-5; D could derive from TRBD1 or TRBD2 (5 bases each). The V and J ends lost 6 bases and 6 bases respectively, with 20 bases between them. CDR3 size: 16 residues. The V gene's germline CDR1 is MNHEY and CDR2 SVGAGI. As DNA, the CDR3 is TGTGCCAGCAGCTGGGGCGCGATGGGAGTGGCCGGGGAGCTGTTTTTT. Translating gives CASSWGAMGVAGELFF.

This clonotype showed up many times. The genes are TRBV19 and TRBJ2-7; 7 bases match TRBD2. Germline V gives CDR1 LNHDA, CDR2 SQIVND (reference sequence). The CDR3 consists of 14 residues. Trimming removed 1 base from V and 7 bases from J; junction bases left unmatched: 7. CDR3 amino acids: CASSIVAGAREQYF. The DNA of the CDR3 is TGTGCCAGTAGTATAGTGGCGGGAGCGAGGGAGCAGTACTTC.

This clonotype occurred many times. For the CDR3, the DNA is TGTGCCAGCACCAAGGACCACGGGTTCTACAATGAGCAGTTCTTC. Translating gives CASTKDHGFYNEQFF. The rearrangement joins TRBV5-4 to TRBJ2-1; D gene ambiguous. V lost 6 bases and J lost 3, with 16 bases in between. Germline V gene sequence: CDR1 SGHNT, CDR2 YYREEE (reference sequence). The CDR3 contains 15 residues. Using reference TRBV5-4 and TRBJ2-1 for the parts outside the CDR3, the full variable domain is ETGVTQSPTHLIKTRGQQVTLRCSSQSGHNTVSWYQQALGQGPQFIFQYYREEENGRGNFPPRFSGLQFPNYSSELNVNALELDDSALYLCASTKDHGFYNEQFFGPGTRLTVL.